Below, 20 T cell receptor beta chains from the same sample are listed, as sequenced in a study of OX40 agonist ivuxolimab in advanced cancers. The data were produced by immunoSEQ multiplex PCR, yet TCRdb's version contains in-frame clones alone and is incomplete. The data show 80,000 to 100,000 clones, approximately 94% seen once. The material sequenced was CD4+ or CD8+ T cells sorted from blood, taken in a trial of the OX40 agonist ivuxolimab. Receptors were obtained from an adult with an advanced solid tumor such as melanoma, head and neck, liver or kidney cancer.

The chain joins TRBV7-6 to TRBJ2-1; perhaps TRBD2 as D (5 bases). Germline CDR1 is SGHVS and CDR2 is FNYEAQ. CDR3 length: 14 residues. V was pared by 0 bases and J by 7 bases, with 10 bases between. The CDR3 DNA reads TGTGCCAGCAGCTTAGCGGGAGTTTCGAATGAGCAGTTCTTC. Translating gives CASSLAGVSNEQFF. The full variable domain, in which reference TRBV7-6 and TRBJ2-1 provide the parts outside the CDR3, is GAGVSQSPRYKVTKRGQDVALRCDPISGHVSLYWYRQALGQGPEFLTYFNYEAQQDKSGLPNDRFSAERPEGSISTLTIQRTEQRDSAMYRCASSLAGVSNEQFFGPGTRLTVL.

The chain combines TRBV4-1 with TRBJ1-5, with a weak D call TRBD1 (5 bases). The length of the CDR3 is 16 residues. V lost 4 bases, J lost 4 bases, and 17 bases lay in between. Germline V lookup: CDR1 MGHRA, CDR2 YSYEKL. CDR3 loop: CASSPVGGYRNQPQHF. Here the CDR3 DNA reads TGCGCCAGCAGCCCGGTTGGGGGGTATAGGAATCAGCCCCAGCATTTT.

The CDR3 sequence: CASSPSYETQYF. The CDR3 region has the DNA TGCGCCAGCAGCCCGTCATACGAGACCCAGTACTTC. The chain has TRBV5-1 and TRBJ2-5; D gene ambiguous. In germline, CDR1 is SGHRS, CDR2 YFSETQ. V gave up 4 bases and J gave up 5 bases, with 9 bases separating them. The CDR3 covers 12 residues.

The V call is TRBV7-6, the J call TRBJ2-1; TRBD2 matches at 11 bases. V shed 3 bases, J shed 14 bases, and the junction held 3 bases outside the gene matches. Per germline, CDR1 SGHVS and CDR2 FNYEAQ. The CDR3 consists of 12 residues. The chain's CDR3 is CASSFSGGAKFF. The DNA for the CDR3 is TGTGCCAGCAGCTTTAGCGGGGGGGCCAAGTTCTTC. Together with reference TRBV7-6 and TRBJ2-1, the CDR3 gives the full variable domain: GAGVSQSPRYKVTKRGQDVALRCDPISGHVSLYWYRQALGQGPEFLTYFNYEAQQDKSGLPNDRFSAERPEGSISTLTIQRTEQRDSAMYRCASSFSGGAKFFGPGTRLTVL.

The chain couples TRBV13 to TRBJ2-1, with D possibly TRBD1 on 6 matching bases. The CDR3 consists of 13 residues. Trimming took off 7 bases at V and 6 bases at J, with 13 bases between the two ends. Germline loops: CDR1 PRHDT, CDR2 FYEKMQ (reference sequence). The CDR3 sequence: CASKQQGLNEQFF. The CDR3 DNA sequence: TGTGCCAGCAAACAACAGGGCCTCAATGAGCAGTTCTTC.

J is TRBJ2-5 and V is TRBV28; 8 bases are a match to TRBD1. The DNA matches TRBJ2-7 better at its end, which makes the J call doubtful. Germline CDR1 reads MDHEN; CDR2 reads SYDVKM. This CDR3 region has 15 residues. The CDR3 DNA is TGTGCCAGCAGTTTTAAGGACAGGGTGGGCTACGAGCAGTACTTC. This encodes CASSFKDRVGYEQYF.

The chain carries TRBV4-1 and TRBJ2-7, with D possibly TRBD2 on 6 matching bases. With 0 bases removed from V and 4 bases from J, the gap between germline ends came to 16 bases. The CDR3 consists of 16 residues. CDR1 MGHRA and CDR2 YSYEKL come from the germline V gene. CDR3 protein: CASSQEFGGASYEQYF. CDR3 bases: TGCGCCAGCAGCCAAGAGTTCGGAGGGGCTAGTTACGAGCAGTACTTC.

The chain joins TRBV6-1 to TRBJ1-5, with TRBD1 as a possible D gene (5 bases). V shed 2 bases and J shed 0 bases, with 14 bases lying between them. The CDR3 is 17 amino acids. Per the germline V gene, CDR1 is MNHNS and CDR2 is SASEGT. The CDR3 coding sequence is TGTGCCAGCAGTGAACGATCCGCAGGGCCTAGCAATCAGCCCCAGCATTTT. Its protein product is CASSERSAGPSNQPQHF.

J is TRBJ1-2 and V is TRBV28; a weak D match, TRBD1 (5 bases). Per the germline V gene, CDR1 is MDHEN and CDR2 is SYDVKM. Trimming stripped 5 bases from V and 9 bases from J, with 10 bases between. This CDR3 comprises 11 residues. CDR3 sequence (DNA): TGTGCCAGCAGTCCGGGGGAACGCTACACCTTC. Amino acid sequence: CASSPGERYTF.

The gene calls are TRBV28 and TRBJ2-7; TRBD1 might be the D (6 bases). V was clipped by 3 bases and J by 4 bases, with 16 bases between them. This CDR3 has 15 amino acids. CDR1 and CDR2 (germline): MDHEN, SYDVKM. The CDR3 is CASSFRSRDIYEQYF. The CDR3, as DNA: TGTGCCAGCAGTTTCCGTTCTCGGGACATATACGAGCAGTACTTC.

CDR3 in amino acids: CASGQGGTIYF. CDR3 sequence (DNA): TGTGCTAGTGGTCAGGGGGGCACCATATATTTT. The chain couples TRBV12-5 to TRBJ1-3; 7 bases match TRBD1. CDR1 is LGHNT and CDR2 is FRNRAP in the germline V gene. Trimming took 5 bases from V and 9 from J; bases not matched to a gene: 1. The CDR3 has 11 amino acids.

The chain is built from TRBV5-1 and TRBJ2-1, with D unresolved. The CDR3 runs 14 residues. V was shortened by 0 bases and J by 9 bases, with 13 bases between the two germline ends. Germline V gene sequence: CDR1 SGHRS, CDR2 YFSETQ. The CDR3 region is CASSLDAGWTEQFF. CDR3 nucleotide sequence: TGCGCCAGCAGCTTGGATGCCGGTTGGACTGAGCAGTTCTTC.

The rearrangement uses TRBV27 and TRBJ2-1; perhaps D is TRBD1 or TRBD2 (5 bases each). CDR3 length equals 13 residues. V was trimmed by 5 bases and J by 5 bases, leaving 10 bases between them. Germline values: CDR1 MNHEY, CDR2 SMNVEV (reference sequence). Here the CDR3 DNA reads TGTGCCAGCAGTCCGGGACCCAACAATGAGCAGTTCTTC. Translated: CASSPGPNNEQFF.

The V and J genes are TRBV11-2 and TRBJ2-1, with 7 bases identical to TRBD1. CDR1 SGHAT and CDR2 FQNNGV come from the germline V gene. This CDR3 contains 13 residues. With V trimmed by 5 bases and J by 8 bases, 6 bases remained unmatched. This chain's CDR3 is CASSPRQGYEQFF. CDR3 nucleotides: TGTGCCAGCAGCCCGAGACAGGGCTATGAGCAGTTCTTC.

This chain uses TRBV11-2 with TRBJ2-7; TRBD1 matches at 7 bases. The CDR3 totals 18 residues. The germline gives CDR1 SGHAT, CDR2 FQNNGV. The V and J ends lost 0 bases and 2 bases, in that order; junction bases with no gene match: 13. CDR3 sequence reads: CASSLDGRGGTAAYEQYF. The CDR3 region has the DNA TGTGCCAGCAGCTTAGATGGGCGCGGTGGGACAGCCGCCTACGAGCAGTACTTC. Drawing the rest from reference TRBV11-2 and TRBJ2-7, the complete variable domain is EAGVAQSPRYKIIEKRQSVAFWCNPISGHATLYWYQQILGQGPKLLIQFQNNGVVDDSQLPKDRFSAERLKGVDSTLKIQPAKLEDSAVYLCASSLDGRGGTAAYEQYFGPGTRLTVT.

The chain carries TRBV5-8 and TRBJ1-1; no reliable D call. Germline values: CDR1 SGHTS, CDR2 YDEGEE. This CDR3 is built from 13 residues. Trimming shortened V by 4 bases and J by 2 bases, and 9 bases separated the two germline ends. The CDR3 region is CASSPGPNTEAFF. CDR3 coding DNA: TGTGCCAGCAGCCCTGGGCCCAACACTGAAGCTTTCTTT. Together with reference TRBV5-8 and TRBJ1-1, the CDR3 gives the full variable domain: EAGVTQSPTHLIKTRGQQATLRCSPISGHTSVYWYQQALGLGLQFLLWYDEGEERNRGNFPPRFSGRQFPNYSSELNVNALELEDSALYLCASSPGPNTEAFFGQGTRLTVV.

This clone was seen just once. CDR3 sequence: CARESGANVLTF. The CDR3 nucleotides read TGTGCCAGGGAATCTGGGGCCAACGTCCTGACTTTC. The rearrangement links TRBV2 to TRBJ2-6, with D hard to call. Germline CDR1 is SNHLY and CDR2 is FYNNEI. Between the trimmed V and J ends, which lost 9 bases and 1 base, there was a span of 4 bases. This CDR3 is 12 amino acids long.

This clone was recorded only once. This chain joins TRBV18 and TRBJ2-6; weak D call: TRBD1 (7 bases). The germline CDR1 and CDR2 sequences are KGHSH and LQKENI. This CDR3 spans 19 amino acids. Trimming stripped 2 bases from V and 3 bases from J, with 20 bases between. The CDR3 DNA sequence: TGTGCCAGCTCACCAGGAGGGGGCGCGATCAATAGTGGGGCCAACGTCCTGACTTTC. Translated, it gives CASSPGGGAINSGANVLTF.

Only a few counts were recorded for this clone. The rearrangement links TRBV15 to TRBJ2-3, with 9 bases that match TRBD2. The CDR3 loop spans 15 amino acids. V lost 3 bases and J lost 5; bases outside the gene matches: 6. Germline CDR1 and CDR2: LNHNV and YYDKDF (reference sequence). CDR3 sequence (DNA): TGTGCCACCAGCAGTGACCTAGCGGGATTAGATACGCAGTATTTT. It is translated as CATSSDLAGLDTQYF.

This clone was detected only once. The chain employs TRBV27 and TRBJ1-1; 8 bases line up with TRBD1. Looked up from germline, CDR1 is MNHEY and CDR2 is SMNVEV (reference sequence). The V segment lost 6 bases and the J segment 7 bases; nucleotides outside the gene matches: 1. The CDR3 consists of 11 residues. CDR3 nucleotides: TGTGCCAGCAGACAGGGGGGTGAAGCTTTCTTT. This encodes CASRQGGEAFF.